These 24 T cell receptor beta chains originate from one sample sequenced in a study of vaccination and CD4 T cells after COVID-19. Sequencing of cultured CD4+ T cell DNA used the Oncomine TCR Beta short-read assay. TCRdb analysed the PCR reads with MiXCR anew, one entry per CDR3 protein. Found here are fewer than 12,000 distinct CDR3 sequences, roughly 31% of them singletons; the top ten hold around 8%. Noted treatment: roughly 11-day PBMC culture with coronavirus spike peptide pools or control peptides (ViraFEST assay). Their antigens are not known. Sequencing was carried out using CD4+ T cells from blood, cultured in vitro. These receptors all stem from a human donor who had recovered from COVID-19.

Relative to its sample, this clonotype is medium-sized. V is TRBV20-1 and J is TRBJ1-5; TRBD1 matches 9 bases. After removal of 6 bases from V and 1 base from J, the junction contained 7 bases not matched to a gene. CDR1 is DFQATT, CDR2 SNEGSKA, per germline (reference sequence). CDR3 size: 15 residues. CDR3 coding DNA: TGCAGTGCGACCAACAGGGGGCTAAGCAATCAGCCCCAGCATTTT. This gives the protein CSATNRGLSNQPQHF.

Judged by abundance, this clonotype is medium-sized. The rearrangement links TRBV27 to TRBJ1-2; D ambiguous. Germline V CDR1 and CDR2: MNHEY, SMNVEV (reference sequence). This CDR3 is built from 13 residues. The ends were cut back, 5 bases at V and 4 bases at J, with 11 bases in the middle. CDR3 DNA sequence: TGTGCCAGCAGTCCTGGACTGACCTATGGCTACACCTTC. It yields the protein CASSPGLTYGYTF.

V and J are TRBV7-2 and TRBJ2-1; TRBD1 matches at 9 bases. CDR3 length: 16 amino acids. With V trimmed by 5 bases and J by 7 bases, 12 bases remained unmatched. Germline V CDR1 and CDR2: SGHTA, FQGNSA. The CDR3 nucleotides are TGTGCCAGCAGCCCGCCGGGACAGGGAAGGAGTAATGAGCAGTTCTTC. This sequence encodes CASSPPGQGRSNEQFF.

CDR3 amino acids: CASSIGQADTEAFF. CDR3 in DNA: TGTGCCAGTAGTATAGGACAGGCGGACACTGAAGCTTTCTTT. The chain is built from TRBV19 and TRBJ1-1, with D maybe TRBD1 (6 bases). V dropped 1 base and J dropped 3 bases, with 9 bases sitting between them. This CDR3 region has 14 residues. Germline V CDR1 and CDR2: LNHDA, SQIVND (reference sequence).

V and J are TRBV7-2 and TRBJ2-3, with D unresolved. The CDR3 has 14 residues. V shed 1 base and J shed 2 bases, with 7 bases lying between them. The V gene's germline CDR1 is SGHTA and CDR2 FQGNSA. The CDR3 DNA reads as TGTGCCAGCAGCTTAGGCTCGTTCACAGATACGCAGTATTTT. Translating gives CASSLGSFTDTQYF.

The chain uses TRBV7-3 and TRBJ2-7; 9 bases line up with TRBD2. From germline, CDR1 is SGHTA and CDR2 FQGTGA. V lost 4 bases to trimming and J lost 2 bases; unmatched junction nucleotides: 9. This CDR3 is 16 amino acids long. CDR3 sequence (DNA): TGTGCCAGCAGCTCTTATGAGCGGGGGGCCCCCTACGAGCAGTACTTC. It is translated as CASSSYERGAPYEQYF.

Notes on this clonotype: A junction boundary mismatches the germline segment, possibly from a read error. The chain employs TRBV7-9 and TRBJ2-7; a weak D match, TRBD2 (6 bases). The germline CDR1 and CDR2 sequences are SEHNR and FQNEAQ (reference sequence). This CDR3 is 15 amino acids long. CDR3 DNA sequence: TGCGCCAGCAGCCAAGGACGGGGGTATCAGCACGAGCAGTACTTC. It codes for CASSQGRGYQHEQYF. Full variable domain (remainder filled in from reference TRBV7-9 and TRBJ2-7): DTGVSQNPRHKITKRGQNVTFRCDPISEHNRLYWYRQTLGQGPEFLTYFQNEAQLEKSRLLSDRFSAERPKGSFSTLEIQRTEQGDSAMYLCASSQGRGYQHEQYFGPGTRLTVT.

This clonotype occurred a few times. This chain uses TRBV19 with TRBJ2-3; 9 positions match TRBD2. CDR1 and CDR2 (germline): LNHDA, SQIVND (reference sequence). The CDR3 is 16 residues long. J was trimmed by 1 base and V by 6 bases; bases with no gene match: 8. Here the CDR3 reads CASSRLAGEGTDTQYF. Written as DNA, the CDR3 is TGTGCCAGTAGCCGATTAGCGGGAGAGGGCACAGATACGCAGTATTTT. The whole variable domain, filled in from reference TRBV19 and TRBJ2-3, reads DGGITQSPKYLFRKEGQNVTLSCEQNLNHDAMYWYRQDPGQGLRLIYYSQIVNDFQKGDIAEGYSVSREKKESFPLTVTSAQKNPTAFYLCASSRLAGEGTDTQYFGPGTRLTVL.

The J gene is TRBJ1-5, the V gene TRBV6-1, with D perhaps TRBD1 (5 bases). The germline V gene encodes CDR1 MNHNS and CDR2 SASEGT. The germline V and J ends were trimmed by 8 bases and 2 bases, with 16 bases remaining between them. This CDR3 has 15 amino acids. CDR3 sequence: CASRREGFGNQPQHF. In DNA, the CDR3 is TGTGCCAGCCGTAGAGAGGGGTTTGGCAATCAGCCCCAGCATTTT.

Turning to this clonotype: This is likely a read error, given that the CDR3 carries no conserved phenylalanine or tryptophan at its end. The chain is built from TRBV20-1 and TRBJ2-7; D assignment may be TRBD1 or TRBD2 (5 bases each). The germline V gene encodes CDR1 DFQATT and CDR2 SNEGSKA (reference sequence). CDR3 size: 14 residues. The V gene lost 6 bases and the J gene lost 4 bases, with 19 bases spanning the gap. The CDR3: CSASGPDMPYEQYY. CDR3 bases: TGCAGTGCCTCGGGGCCCGACATGCCTTACGAGCAGTACTAC.

This clonotype was seen more than once but under ten times. The genes are TRBV20-1 and TRBJ2-3, with a possible D match to TRBD1 (6 bases). The CDR3 contains 13 residues. Germline V CDR1 and CDR2: DFQATT, SNEGSKA (reference sequence). Trimming pared 6 bases from V and 5 bases from J, leaving 15 bases between. Written as DNA, the CDR3 is TGCAGTGCGCAAACGACAGGAGTAGATACGCAGTATTTT. The encoded protein is CSAQTTGVDTQYF.

The rearrangement uses TRBV27 and TRBJ2-7; 8 bases agree with TRBD1. Germline V gives CDR1 MNHEY, CDR2 SMNVEV (reference sequence). There are 15 residues in the CDR3. V was pared by 5 bases and J by 5 bases, with 11 bases of the junction left unmatched. The CDR3 bases are TGTGCCAGCAGTGCAGGGGGCGCGATAGTCGACGAGCAGTACTTC. Amino acids: CASSAGGAIVDEQYF.

This clonotype was seen a few times. The chain has TRBV7-2 and TRBJ1-5; D might be TRBD1 (5 bases). The V end was cut by 0 bases, the J end by 4 bases, with 10 bases between. The germline CDR1 and CDR2 sequences are SGHTA and FQGNSA. This CDR3 has 15 residues. CDR3 bases: TGTGCCAGCAGCTTAGCGGGGACGGTAAATCAGCCCCAGCATTTT. This encodes CASSLAGTVNQPQHF. The whole variable domain, filled in from reference TRBV7-2 and TRBJ1-5, reads GAGVSQSPSNKVTEKGKDVELRCDPISGHTALYWYRQSLGQGLEFLIYFQGNSAPDKSGLPSDRFSAERTGGSVSTLTIQRTQQEDSAVYLCASSLAGTVNQPQHFGDGTRLSIL.

This clonotype was seen more than once but under ten times. The chain employs TRBV6-2 or TRBV6-3 and TRBJ2-1, with TRBD2 identical over 7 bases. Germline V gives CDR1 MNHEY, CDR2 SVGEGT. This CDR3 is 16 amino acids long. V lost 7 bases and J lost 0; bases outside the gene matches: 9. CDR3 DNA: TGTGCCAGCACCGAGAGGGGCGGGAGCTCCTACAATGAGCAGTTCTTC. Translation gives CASTERGGSSYNEQFF.

CDR3 loop: CASSLDLRDRVYEQYF. The CDR3 DNA is TGTGCCAGCAGCTTAGATCTACGGGACAGGGTCTACGAGCAGTACTTC. J is TRBJ2-7 and V is TRBV11-3; 9 bases align to TRBD1. The germline gives CDR1 SGHNT, CDR2 YENEEA. The V gene end was trimmed by 0 bases and the J gene end by 3 bases; junction bases not matched to a gene: 6. The CDR3 loop spans 16 amino acids.

This clonotype has a handful of counts. The V gene is TRBV27, the J gene TRBJ2-1; 10 bases are a match to TRBD2. The CDR3 covers 16 residues. V gave up 2 bases and J gave up 5 bases; unmatched junction bases: 6. CDR1 MNHEY and CDR2 SMNVEV come from the germline V gene (reference sequence). The CDR3 spells CASSLGRLAGDNEQFF. Here the CDR3 DNA reads TGTGCCAGCAGTTTAGGCCGACTAGCGGGTGACAATGAGCAGTTCTTC.

This clonotype was observed a few times. The chain couples TRBV2 to TRBJ1-2; unclear D gene. The CDR3 covers 14 residues. Trimming took off 3 bases at V and 7 bases at J, with 15 bases between the two ends. The V gene's germline CDR1 is SNHLY and CDR2 FYNNEI. The CDR3: CASSEAEGPGGYTF. CDR3 in DNA: TGTGCCAGCAGTGAGGCCGAAGGGCCTGGTGGCTACACCTTC. Full variable domain (rest looked up from reference TRBV2 and TRBJ1-2): EPEVTQTPSHQVTQMGQEVILRCVPISNHLYFYWYRQILGQKVEFLVSFYNNEISEKSEIFDDQFSVERPDGSNFTLKIRSTKLEDSAMYFCASSEAEGPGGYTFGSGTRLTVV.

The chain employs TRBV30 and TRBJ1-1; the D gene is possibly TRBD1 (5 bases). Germline V CDR1 and CDR2: GTSNPN, SVGIG (reference sequence). The CDR3 runs to 17 residues. Trimming took 2 bases from V and 0 from J, leaving 19 bases between them. In DNA, the CDR3 is TGTGCCTGGAGTCCCTGGGGCAAGATGCGGATGAACACTGAAGCTTTCTTT. It yields the protein CAWSPWGKMRMNTEAFF.

This clonotype is classed as medium-sized. This sequence joins TRBV11-3 and TRBJ1-2; no definite D call. Germline CDR1 and CDR2: SGHNT and YENEEA. CDR3 length: 13 residues. V lost 5 bases, J lost 1 base, and 8 bases lay in between. The CDR3 DNA follows: TGTGCCAGCAGCAAAACGTATAACTATGGCTACACCTTC. Translating it yields CASSKTYNYGYTF.

This clonotype is medium-sized. The gene calls are TRBV6-5 and TRBJ1-2, with D unclear. V gave up 0 bases and J gave up 9 bases, with 8 bases separating them. Germline CDR1 and CDR2: MNHEY and SVGAGI. This CDR3 has 12 amino acids. CDR3 in DNA: TGTGCCAGCAGTTACTCCGGTGATCGCTACACCTTC. This gives the protein CASSYSGDRYTF.

V and J are TRBV20-1 and TRBJ2-5; tentatively, D is TRBD2 (5 bases). Trimming took off 3 bases at V and 4 bases at J, with 9 bases between the two ends. The CDR3 length is 12 residues. Germline CDR1 DFQATT, CDR2 SNEGSKA (reference sequence). In DNA, the CDR3 is TGCAGTGCTAGCACACGGGGAGAGACCCAGTACTTC. Translation gives CSASTRGETQYF.

The J gene is TRBJ2-1, the V gene TRBV6-5; D not certain. Germline assignment: CDR1 MNHEY and CDR2 SVGAGI. The ends were cut back, 3 bases at V and 9 bases at J, with 9 bases in the middle. The CDR3 sequence is 12 residues long. DNA for the CDR3: TGTGCCAGCAGTTATGTGTCTGGTGAGCAGTTCTTC. Translation gives CASSYVSGEQFF.

The chain uses TRBV20-1 and TRBJ2-2; 11 bases are shared with TRBD2. Germline CDR1 reads DFQATT; CDR2 reads SNEGSKA (reference sequence). V lost 5 bases, J lost 6 bases, and 2 bases stayed unmatched. The CDR3 contains 13 residues. The DNA for the CDR3 is TGCAGTGCTGGTAGCGGGGGGGCCGGGGAGCTGTTTTTT. This encodes CSAGSGGAGELFF.

This clonotype was observed a handful of times. The chain employs TRBV7-2 and TRBJ2-1; 9 nucleotides align to TRBD1. CDR3 length: 14 amino acids. After removal of 3 bases from V and 8 bases from J, the junction contained 5 bases not matched to a gene. Germline-derived CDR1 and CDR2 are SGHTA and FQGNSA. The CDR3 bases are TGTGCCAGCAGCTTGGGACAGGGCGGCTATGAGCAGTTCTTC. This translates into CASSLGQGGYEQFF.